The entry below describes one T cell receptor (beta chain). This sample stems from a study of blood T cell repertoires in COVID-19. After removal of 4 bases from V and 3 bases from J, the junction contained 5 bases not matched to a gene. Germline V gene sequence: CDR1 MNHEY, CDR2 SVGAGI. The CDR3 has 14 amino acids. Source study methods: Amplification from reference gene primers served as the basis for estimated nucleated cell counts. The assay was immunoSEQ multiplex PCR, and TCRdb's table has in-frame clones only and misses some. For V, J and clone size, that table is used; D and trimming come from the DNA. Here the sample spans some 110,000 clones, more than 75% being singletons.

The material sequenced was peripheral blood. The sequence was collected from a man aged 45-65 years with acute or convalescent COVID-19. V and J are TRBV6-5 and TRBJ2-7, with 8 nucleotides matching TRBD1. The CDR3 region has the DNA TGTGCCAGCAGTTTGGGACAGGTCGTCTACGAGCAGTACTTC. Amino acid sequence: CASSLGQVVYEQYF.